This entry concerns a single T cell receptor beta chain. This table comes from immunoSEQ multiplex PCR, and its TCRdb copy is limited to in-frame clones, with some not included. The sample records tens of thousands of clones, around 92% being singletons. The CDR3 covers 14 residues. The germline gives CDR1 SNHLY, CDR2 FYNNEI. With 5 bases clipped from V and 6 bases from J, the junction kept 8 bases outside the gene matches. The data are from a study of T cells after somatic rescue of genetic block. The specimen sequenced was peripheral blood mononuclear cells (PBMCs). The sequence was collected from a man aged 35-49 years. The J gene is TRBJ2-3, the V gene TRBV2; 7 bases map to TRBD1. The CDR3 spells CASSQSTGMDTQYF. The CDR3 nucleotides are TGTGCCAGCAGTCAATCGACAGGGATGGATACGCAGTATTTT.